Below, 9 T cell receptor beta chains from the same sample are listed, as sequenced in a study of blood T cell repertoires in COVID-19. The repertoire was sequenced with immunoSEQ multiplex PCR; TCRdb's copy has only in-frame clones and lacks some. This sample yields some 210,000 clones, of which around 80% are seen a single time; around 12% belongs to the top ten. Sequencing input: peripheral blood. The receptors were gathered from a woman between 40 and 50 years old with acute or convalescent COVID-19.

The CDR3 bases are TGTGCCAGCAGCCAAGATTCCCAGGGAGGTTCACCCCTCCACTTT. Protein product: CASSQDSQGGSPLHF. This sequence joins TRBV3-1 (or the pseudogene TRBV3-2) and TRBJ1-6; a possible D gene is TRBD1 (5 bases). The CDR3 is 15 amino acids. V gave up 0 bases and J gave up 9 bases, with 12 bases separating them. CDR1 and CDR2 from the germline V gene are LGHDT and YNNKEL (reference sequence).

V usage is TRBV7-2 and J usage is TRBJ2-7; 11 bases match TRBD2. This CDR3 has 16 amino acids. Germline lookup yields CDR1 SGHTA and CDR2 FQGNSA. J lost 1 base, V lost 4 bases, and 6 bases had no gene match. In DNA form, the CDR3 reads TGTGCCAGCAGCTCCGGACTAGCGGGTACTTCCTACGAGCAGTACTTC. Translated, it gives CASSSGLAGTSYEQYF.

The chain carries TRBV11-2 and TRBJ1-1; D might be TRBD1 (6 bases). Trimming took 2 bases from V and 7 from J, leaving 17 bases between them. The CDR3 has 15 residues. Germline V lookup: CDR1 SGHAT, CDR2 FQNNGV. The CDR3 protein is CASSLPETGSDEAFF. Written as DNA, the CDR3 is TGTGCCAGCAGCTTACCGGAGACAGGTAGCGATGAAGCTTTCTTT.

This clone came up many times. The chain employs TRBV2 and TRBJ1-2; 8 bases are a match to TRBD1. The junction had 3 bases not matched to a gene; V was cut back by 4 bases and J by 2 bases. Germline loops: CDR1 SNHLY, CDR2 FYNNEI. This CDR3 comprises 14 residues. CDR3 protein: CASSARTGNYGYTF. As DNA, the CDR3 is TGTGCCAGCAGTGCGAGGACAGGGAACTATGGCTACACCTTC.

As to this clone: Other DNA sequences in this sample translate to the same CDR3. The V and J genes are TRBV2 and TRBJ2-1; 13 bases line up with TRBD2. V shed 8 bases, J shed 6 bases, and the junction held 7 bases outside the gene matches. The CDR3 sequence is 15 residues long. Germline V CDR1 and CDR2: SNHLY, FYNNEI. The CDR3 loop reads CASLPTSGGPNEQFF. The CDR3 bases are TGTGCCAGCCTTCCGACTAGCGGGGGGCCCAATGAGCAGTTCTTC.

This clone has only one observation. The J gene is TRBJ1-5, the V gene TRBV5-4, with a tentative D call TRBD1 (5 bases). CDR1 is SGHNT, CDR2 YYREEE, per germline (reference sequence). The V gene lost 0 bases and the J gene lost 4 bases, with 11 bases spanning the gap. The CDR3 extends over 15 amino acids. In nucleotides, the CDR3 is TGTGCCAGCAGCTTGGGGGCAGGGCATAATCAGCCCCAGCATTTT. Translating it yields CASSLGAGHNQPQHF.

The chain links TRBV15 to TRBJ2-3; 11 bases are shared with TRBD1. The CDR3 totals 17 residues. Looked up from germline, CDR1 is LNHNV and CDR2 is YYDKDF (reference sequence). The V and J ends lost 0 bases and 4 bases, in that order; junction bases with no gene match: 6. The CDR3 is CATSREGTGGWSDTQYF. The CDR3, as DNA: TGTGCCACCAGCAGAGAGGGGACAGGGGGATGGTCAGATACGCAGTATTTT.

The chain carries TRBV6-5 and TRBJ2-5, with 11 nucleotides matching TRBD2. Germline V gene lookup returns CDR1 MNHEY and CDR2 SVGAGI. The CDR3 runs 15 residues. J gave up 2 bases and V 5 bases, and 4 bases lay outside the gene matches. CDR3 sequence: CASSTSGRGQETQYF. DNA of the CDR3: TGTGCCAGCAGTACTAGCGGGAGAGGGCAAGAGACCCAGTACTTC.

CDR3 in DNA: TGCGCCAGCAGTCCCCTTAGGACAGGGGGCTCCTACGAGCAGTACTTC. Amino acid sequence: CASSPLRTGGSYEQYF. This rearrangement joins TRBV23-1 to TRBJ2-7, with TRBD1 matching 10 bases. TRBV23-1 qualifies as an ORF whose function is uncertain. CDR3 length equals 16 residues. Trimming removed 4 bases from V and 0 bases from J; junction bases left unmatched: 6.